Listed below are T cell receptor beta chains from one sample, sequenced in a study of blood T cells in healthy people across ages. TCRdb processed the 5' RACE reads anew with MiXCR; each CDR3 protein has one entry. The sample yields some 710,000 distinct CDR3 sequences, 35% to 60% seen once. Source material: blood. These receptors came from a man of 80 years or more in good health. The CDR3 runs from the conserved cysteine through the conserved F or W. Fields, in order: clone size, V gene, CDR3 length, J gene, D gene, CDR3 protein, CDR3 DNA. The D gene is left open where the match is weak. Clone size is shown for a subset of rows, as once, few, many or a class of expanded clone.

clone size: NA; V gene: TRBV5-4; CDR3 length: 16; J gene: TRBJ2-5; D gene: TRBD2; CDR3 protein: CASSKKGRAGSNEQYF; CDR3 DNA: TGTGCCAGCAGCAAAAAAGGACGAGCGGGAAGCAATGAGCAGTACTTC
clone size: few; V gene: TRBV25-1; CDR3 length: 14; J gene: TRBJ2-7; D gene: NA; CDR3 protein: CASSPDWKPYEQYF; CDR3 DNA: TGTGCCAGCAGCCCGGACTGGAAACCGTACGAGCAGTACTTC
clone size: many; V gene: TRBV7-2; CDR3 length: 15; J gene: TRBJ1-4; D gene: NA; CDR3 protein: CASSLQQTHNEKLFF; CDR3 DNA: TGTGCCAGCAGCTTGCAACAGACTCATAATGAAAAACTGTTTTTT
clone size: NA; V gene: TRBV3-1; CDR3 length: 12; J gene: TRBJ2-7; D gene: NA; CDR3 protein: CASSQGRYEQYF; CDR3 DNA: TGTGCCAGCAGCCAAGGTCGTTACGAGCAGTACTTC
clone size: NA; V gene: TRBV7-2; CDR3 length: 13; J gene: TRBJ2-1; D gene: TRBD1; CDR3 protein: CASSLGAADREFF; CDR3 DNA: TGTGCCAGCAGCTTAGGGGCGGCGGACAGGGAGTTCTTC
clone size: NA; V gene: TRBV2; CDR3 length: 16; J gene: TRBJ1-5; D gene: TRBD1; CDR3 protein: CASKFIIGTGDQPQHF; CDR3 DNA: TGTGCCAGCAAGTTCATTATCGGGACAGGCGATCAGCCCCAGCATTTT
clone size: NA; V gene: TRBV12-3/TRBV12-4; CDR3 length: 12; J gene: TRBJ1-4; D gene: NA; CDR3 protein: CASSRTNEKLFF; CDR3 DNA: TGTGCCAGCAGCCGTACAAATGAAAAACTGTTTTTT
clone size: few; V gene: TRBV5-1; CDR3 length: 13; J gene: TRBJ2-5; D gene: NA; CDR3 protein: CASSPLIAETQYF; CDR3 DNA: TGCGCCAGCAGCCCCCTGATTGCGGAGACCCAGTACTTC
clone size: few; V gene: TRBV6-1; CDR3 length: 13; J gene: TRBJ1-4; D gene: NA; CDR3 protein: CASSETKSEKLFF; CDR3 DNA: TGTGCCAGCAGTGAAACGAAATCCGAAAAACTGTTTTTT
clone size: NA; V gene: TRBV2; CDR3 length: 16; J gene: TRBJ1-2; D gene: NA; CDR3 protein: CASSEASGYGADGYTF; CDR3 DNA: TGTGCCAGCAGTGAAGCGAGTGGTTACGGGGCGGACGGCTACACCTTC
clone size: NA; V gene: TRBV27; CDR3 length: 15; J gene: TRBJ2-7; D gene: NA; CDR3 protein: CASSFQAGIHNEQYF; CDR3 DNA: TGTGCCAGCAGTTTTCAAGCGGGTATACACAATGAGCAGTACTTC
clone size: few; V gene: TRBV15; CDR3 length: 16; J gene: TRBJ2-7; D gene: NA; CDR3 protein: CATSRPTGTLTYEQYF; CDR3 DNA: TGTGCCACCAGCAGACCCACGGGGACACTGACCTACGAGCAGTACTTC
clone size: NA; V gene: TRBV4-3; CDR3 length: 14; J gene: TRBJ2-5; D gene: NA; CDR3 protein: CASSQVWGQETQYF; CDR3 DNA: TGCGCCAGCAGCCAAGTTTGGGGCCAAGAGACCCAGTACTTC
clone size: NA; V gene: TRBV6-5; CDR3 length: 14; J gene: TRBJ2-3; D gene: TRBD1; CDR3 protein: CASTTGLSTDTQYF; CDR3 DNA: TGTGCCAGCACGACAGGGCTTAGCACAGATACGCAGTATTTT
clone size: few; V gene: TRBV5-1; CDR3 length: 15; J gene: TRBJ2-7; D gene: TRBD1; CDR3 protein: CASRRMTGESYEQYF; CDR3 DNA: TGCGCCAGCCGTCGGATGACAGGGGAGTCCTACGAGCAGTACTTC
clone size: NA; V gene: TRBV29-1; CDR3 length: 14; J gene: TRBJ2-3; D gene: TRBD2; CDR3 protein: CSATGTSITDTQYF; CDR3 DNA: TGCAGCGCTACCGGGACTAGCATCACAGATACGCAGTATTTT
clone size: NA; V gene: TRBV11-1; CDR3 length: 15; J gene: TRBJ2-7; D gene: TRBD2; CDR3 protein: CASSLIAGDSYEQYF; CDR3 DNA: TGTGCCAGCAGCTTAATAGCGGGAGACTCCTACGAGCAGTACTTC
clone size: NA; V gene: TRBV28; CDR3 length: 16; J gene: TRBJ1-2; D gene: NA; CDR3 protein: CASSRGGGDGSYGYTF; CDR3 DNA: TGTGCCAGCAGTCGGGGGGGAGGGGATGGTAGCTATGGCTACACCTTC
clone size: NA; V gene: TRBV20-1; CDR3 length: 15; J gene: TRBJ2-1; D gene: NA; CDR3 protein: CSARDKGLPYNEQFF; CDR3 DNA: TGCAGTGCTAGAGATAAGGGCCTCCCCTACAATGAGCAGTTCTTC
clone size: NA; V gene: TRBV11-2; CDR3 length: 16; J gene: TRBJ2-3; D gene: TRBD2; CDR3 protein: CASSLLREGRADTQYF; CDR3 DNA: TGTGCCAGCAGCTTGCTGCGGGAGGGTAGAGCAGATACGCAGTATTTT
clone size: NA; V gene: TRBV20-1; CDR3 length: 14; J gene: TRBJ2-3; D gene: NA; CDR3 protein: CSASSGSYTDTQYF; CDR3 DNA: TGCAGTGCCTCTTCGGGTTCCTACACAGATACGCAGTATTTT
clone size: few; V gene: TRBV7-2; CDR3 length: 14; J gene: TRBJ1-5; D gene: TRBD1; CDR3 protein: CASSLDRGIQPQHF; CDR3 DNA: TGTGCCAGCAGCCTTGACAGGGGGATTCAGCCCCAGCATTTT
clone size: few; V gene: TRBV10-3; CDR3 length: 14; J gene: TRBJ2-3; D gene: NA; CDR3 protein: CAIRIATSTDTQYF; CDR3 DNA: TGTGCCATCAGGATAGCGACCAGCACAGATACGCAGTATTTT
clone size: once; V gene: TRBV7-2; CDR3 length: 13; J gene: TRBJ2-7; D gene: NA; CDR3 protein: CASSFVGSNEQYF; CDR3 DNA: TGTGCCAGCAGCTTTGTAGGGTCCAACGAGCAGTACTTC
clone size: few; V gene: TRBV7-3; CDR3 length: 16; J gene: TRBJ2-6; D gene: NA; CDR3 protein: CASSLMSTSGANVLTF; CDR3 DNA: TGTGCCAGCAGCTTAATGTCGACCTCTGGGGCCAACGTCCTGACTTTC
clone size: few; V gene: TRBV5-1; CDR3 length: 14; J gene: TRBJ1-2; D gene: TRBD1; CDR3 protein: CASSSPDRGYGYTF; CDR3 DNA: TGCGCCAGCAGCTCCCCGGACAGGGGGTATGGCTACACCTTC
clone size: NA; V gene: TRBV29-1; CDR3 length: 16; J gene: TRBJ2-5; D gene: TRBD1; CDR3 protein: CRSTLPGTGIVETQYF; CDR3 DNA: TGCAGGTCAACTCTTCCCGGGACAGGGATCGTAGAGACCCAGTACTTC
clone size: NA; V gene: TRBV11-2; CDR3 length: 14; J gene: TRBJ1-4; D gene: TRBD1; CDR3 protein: CASSFTGTGGKLFF; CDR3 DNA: TGTGCCAGCAGCTTCACCGGGACAGGCGGAAAACTGTTTTTT
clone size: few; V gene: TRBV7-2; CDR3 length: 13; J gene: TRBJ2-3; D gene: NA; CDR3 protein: CASTGRSTDTQYF; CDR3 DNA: TGTGCCAGCACCGGCAGGTCGACAGATACGCAGTATTTT
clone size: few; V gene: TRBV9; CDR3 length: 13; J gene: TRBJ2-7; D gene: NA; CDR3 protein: CASSADVHNEQYF; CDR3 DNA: TGTGCCAGCAGCGCGGACGTACACAATGAGCAGTACTTC
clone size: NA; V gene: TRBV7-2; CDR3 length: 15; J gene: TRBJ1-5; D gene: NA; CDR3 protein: CASSLARVSNQPQHF; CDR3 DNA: TGTGCCAGCAGCTTAGCCAGGGTATCTAATCAGCCCCAGCATTTT